This T cell receptor beta chain came from a study of OX40 agonist ivuxolimab in advanced cancers. Study context: It was permissible to have had prior anti-PD-1, anti-PD-L1 or anti-CTLA-4 therapy, and approximately 38% had some.

Profiling relied on immunoSEQ multiplex PCR, and the TCRdb table lists in-frame clones only, not all of them. The repertoire holds tens of thousands of clones, with around nine tenths as singletons. The CDR3 totals 18 residues. Trimming removed 1 base from V and 2 bases from J; junction bases left unmatched: 11. Germline loops: CDR1 MGHRA, CDR2 YSYEKL. This TCR derives from an adult with an advanced solid tumor such as melanoma, head and neck, liver or kidney cancer. The chain combines TRBV4-1 with TRBJ2-3; 8 bases match TRBD2. The sequencing used CD4+ or CD8+ T cells sorted from blood, collected in a trial of the OX40 agonist ivuxolimab. CDR3 nucleotides: TGCGCCAGCAGCCAAGGGGGGGTTAGCGGGACATACACAGATACGCAGTATTTT. It yields the protein CASSQGGVSGTYTDTQYF.